Presented here are 14 T cell receptor beta chains from one specimen sequenced in a study of response to subunit inactivated influenza vaccine. TCRdb re-derived calls from the RT-PCR reads in MiXCR, one entry per CDR3 protein. The sample consists of roughly 500,000 distinct CDR3 sequences, more than 15% of them appearing once. The sequences come from CD4+ T cells sorted from PBMCs, collected about 24 months after vaccination. The receptor set was obtained from a man between 50 and 75 years old who received an inactivated influenza vaccine.

The chain joins TRBV2 to TRBJ2-1, with 7 bases fitting TRBD1. J lost 8 bases, V lost 6 bases, and 4 bases had no gene match. From germline, CDR1 is SNHLY and CDR2 FYNNEI. The CDR3 spans 12 residues. The CDR3 nucleotides read TGTGCCAGCAGCGTTACAGGGGATGAGCAGTTCTTC. Its protein product is CASSVTGDEQFF.

V usage is TRBV5-1 and J usage is TRBJ2-3, with D tentatively TRBD1 or TRBD2 (6 bases each). The CDR3 has 13 residues. Trimming stripped 2 bases from V and 7 bases from J, with 11 bases between. Per germline, CDR1 SGHRS and CDR2 YFSETQ. The CDR3 is CASSLGGGNTQYF. The CDR3 DNA is TGCGCCAGCAGCTTAGGGGGAGGTAATACGCAGTATTTT.

This clonotype was seen only a few times. J is TRBJ2-7 and V is TRBV7-2, with TRBD2 matching 10 bases. Trimming cost V 4 bases and J 4 bases; bases outside gene matches: 10. The CDR3 covers 16 residues. Germline CDR1 and CDR2: SGHTA and FQGNSA. The CDR3 is CASSSSLAGALYEQYF. Here the CDR3 DNA reads TGTGCCAGCAGCTCTTCTCTAGCGGGGGCTTTATACGAGCAGTACTTC.

The genes are TRBV5-1 and TRBJ2-1; D not resolved. Germline V gene data show CDR1 as SGHRS and CDR2 as YFSETQ. Between the trimmed V and J ends, which lost 4 bases and 5 bases, there was a span of 13 bases. The CDR3 contains 14 residues. CDR3 sequence reads: CASSQPTGNNEQFF. The CDR3 DNA reads TGCGCCAGCAGCCAACCTACCGGAAACAATGAGCAGTTCTTC.

This chain uses TRBV28 with TRBJ2-1, with 9 bases that match TRBD2. This CDR3 region has 15 residues. Germline V gene data show CDR1 as MDHEN and CDR2 as SYDVKM. V shed 7 bases, J shed 7 bases, and the junction held 11 bases outside the gene matches. The CDR3 DNA reads as TGTGCCAGCAAGGAGGCAGCGGGAGGTGTTAATGAGCAGTTCTTC. Residues: CASKEAAGGVNEQFF.

In its sample, this clonotype was seen a few times. The chain joins TRBV9 to TRBJ2-3, with 10 bases aligning to TRBD2. Trimming cost V 2 bases and J 5 bases; bases outside gene matches: 5. CDR3 length: 15 amino acids. Germline CDR1 SGDLS, CDR2 YYNGEE. This chain's CDR3 is CASSVSGRDLDTQYF. The CDR3 nucleotides read TGTGCCAGCAGCGTCAGCGGGAGGGACTTAGATACGCAGTATTTT.

This clonotype has a handful of counts. This sequence joins TRBV5-1 and TRBJ2-2; 10 bases are a match to TRBD1. The CDR3 runs to 16 residues. Trimming removed 7 bases from V and 1 base from J; junction bases left unmatched: 7. Per germline, CDR1 SGHRS and CDR2 YFSETQ. CDR3 in DNA: TGCGCCAGCGGAATTCGGGACAGGGGGAACACCGGGGAGCTGTTTTTT. Amino acid sequence: CASGIRDRGNTGELFF.

The rearrangement uses TRBV20-1 and TRBJ2-1; D remains unclear. The CDR3 contains 12 residues. CDR1 is DFQATT and CDR2 is SNEGSKA in the germline V gene (reference sequence). Trimming removed 6 bases from V and 5 bases from J, with 11 bases in between. CDR3 coding DNA: TGCAGTGCAAATGGACGGAACAATGAGCAGTTCTTC. As protein: CSANGRNNEQFF.

The chain combines TRBV28 with TRBJ2-5, with 13 bases that match TRBD2. Germline V gene data show CDR1 as MDHEN and CDR2 as SYDVKM. The CDR3 is 16 residues long. J gave up 3 bases and V 5 bases, and 6 bases lay outside the gene matches. For the CDR3, the DNA is TGTGCCAGCAGTACGTCCGGGACTAGCGGGGAAGAGACCCAGTACTTC. Protein: CASSTSGTSGEETQYF.

The chain couples TRBV7-9 to TRBJ2-1; 13 nucleotides align to TRBD2. V was clipped by 4 bases and J by 8 bases; unmatched bases: 8. Per the germline V gene, CDR1 is SEHNR and CDR2 is FQNEAQ (reference sequence). The CDR3 is made up of 16 amino acids. DNA of the CDR3: TGTGCCAGCAGCTCGAGGACTAGCGGGAGTCCCTATGAGCAGTTCTTC. It codes for CASSSRTSGSPYEQFF.

A few counts support this clonotype. The chain uses TRBV20-1 and TRBJ1-4; maybe TRBD1 (5 bases). There are 13 residues in the CDR3. V dropped 3 bases and J dropped 8 bases, with 13 bases sitting between them. CDR1 DFQATT and CDR2 SNEGSKA come from the germline V gene (reference sequence). The CDR3 protein is CSARRGLGEKLFF. CDR3 nucleotide sequence: TGCAGTGCTAGGAGGGGCCTAGGGGAAAAACTGTTTTTT.

In its sample, this clonotype was seen a few times. This chain uses TRBV20-1 with TRBJ2-6, with D hard to call. The V gene's germline CDR1 is DFQATT and CDR2 SNEGSKA (reference sequence). CDR3 length: 15 residues. Trimming pared 6 bases from V and 2 bases from J, leaving 14 bases between. The DNA of the CDR3 is TGCAGTGCACCTAACCAAGGGACTGGGGCCAACGTCCTGACTTTC. This sequence encodes CSAPNQGTGANVLTF.

The gene calls are TRBV7-9 and TRBJ2-1; the match to TRBD1 covers 8 bases. V trimming: 8 bases; J trimming: 4 bases; junction bases outside the gene matches: 4. This CDR3 has 13 amino acids. Germline V gene lookup returns CDR1 SEHNR and CDR2 FQNEAQ (reference sequence). The CDR3 nucleotides are TGTGCCAGCCAGGACAGGGCTTACAATGAGCAGTTCTTC. Translation: CASQDRAYNEQFF. Full variable domain (remainder filled in from reference TRBV7-9 and TRBJ2-1): DTGVSQNPRHKITKRGQNVTFRCDPISEHNRLYWYRQTLGQGPEFLTYFQNEAQLEKSRLLSDRFSAERPKGSFSTLEIQRTEQGDSAMYLCASQDRAYNEQFFGPGTRLTVL.

The V call is TRBV5-1, the J call TRBJ2-3, with unresolved D. The CDR3 spans 12 residues. Trimming stripped 3 bases from V and 5 bases from J, with 7 bases between. CDR1 is SGHRS and CDR2 is YFSETQ in the germline V gene. The CDR3 loop is CASSSRGDTQYF. The CDR3 DNA reads as TGCGCCAGCAGCTCTAGAGGAGATACGCAGTATTTT.